This TCR beta chain was recorded in a study of blood T cell repertoires in COVID-19. The overall study: Sources were T cells, B-cell-depleted T cells, or PBMCs; the material itself was cDNA or gDNA.

Per the authors' pipeline: Estimation of nucleated cell counts relied on the amplification of reference gene primers. Assay: immunoSEQ multiplex PCR; the TCRdb copy retains only in-frame clones and omits some. V and J calls and clone size follow that table, whereas D and trimming were derived from the DNA. The sample holds about 270,000 clones, 85% to 90% seen once. This CDR3 has 14 amino acids. Losses at the gene ends were 5 bases for V and 2 bases for J; bases not matched to a gene: 4. CDR1 SGHRS and CDR2 YFSETQ come from the germline V gene. J is TRBJ1-1 and V is TRBV5-1, with 9 positions matching TRBD1. Material: PBMCs or T cells enriched from blood (not recorded which). The receptor comes from an older woman in a cohort exposed to, infected with or recovered from COVID-19 (not recorded which). CDR3: CASSRQGVNTEAFF. CDR3 sequence (DNA): TGCGCCAGCAGTCGACAGGGGGTAAACACTGAAGCTTTCTTT.